This TCR beta chain was sequenced for a study of radiotherapy plus CTLA-4 blockade in lung cancer. Study overall: There were objective responses in around 18% of patients, and about 31% had disease control.

Sequencing used immunoSEQ multiplex PCR; TCRdb keeps in-frame clones, though not all of them. The sample shows about 40,000 clones, 79% of them seen only once. Germline CDR1 and CDR2: SGDLS and YYNGEE. The length of the CDR3 is 17 residues. Trimming at V came to 0 bases and at J to 0 bases, leaving 4 bases not matched to a gene. V usage is TRBV9 and J usage is TRBJ2-7, with TRBD2 matching 12 bases. Material: peripheral blood, obtained from a patient treated with radiotherapy plus ipilimumab. The TCR was taken from a human donor with non-small cell lung cancer that progressed on radiotherapy plus ipilimumab. Here the CDR3 DNA reads TGTGCCAGCAGCGTAGGACTAGCGGGGGCCAGCTCCTACGAGCAGTACTTC. The encoded protein is CASSVGLAGASSYEQYF.